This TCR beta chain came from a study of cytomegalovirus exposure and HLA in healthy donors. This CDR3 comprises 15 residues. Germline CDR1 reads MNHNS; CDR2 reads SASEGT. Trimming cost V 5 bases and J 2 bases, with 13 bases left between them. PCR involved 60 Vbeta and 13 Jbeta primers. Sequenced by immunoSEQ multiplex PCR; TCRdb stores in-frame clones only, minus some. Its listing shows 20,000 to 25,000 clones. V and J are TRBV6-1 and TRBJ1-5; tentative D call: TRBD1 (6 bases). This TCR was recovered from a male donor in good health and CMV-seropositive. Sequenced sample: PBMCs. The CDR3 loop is CASSIGQFGNQPQHF. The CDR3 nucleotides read TGTGCCAGCAGTATCGGACAGTTTGGCAATCAGCCCCAGCATTTT.